The 26 T cell receptor beta chains below were found in one sample sequenced in a study of technical replicates of blood from four donors. Libraries were prepared by immunoSEQ multiplex PCR; TCRdb keeps only in-frame clonotypes and omits some of them. The table lists tens of thousands of clones, around 94% of them singletons. The specimen was T cells isolated from PBMCs. These receptors originate from a human donor in good health.

CDR3: CAIRQSLNFLNEKLFF. The CDR3 region has the DNA TGCGCCATCCGACAGAGTCTCAATTTTTTAAATGAAAAACTGTTTTTT. The chain joins TRBV23-1 to TRBJ1-4, with a possible D match to TRBD1 (5 bases). TRBV23-1 is known as an ORF, though its function is uncertain. Trimming pared 10 bases from V and 5 bases from J, leaving 23 bases between. The CDR3 is 16 amino acids.

The rearrangement uses TRBV12-5 and TRBJ2-3; 9 bases agree with TRBD2. V was pared by 5 bases and J by 6 bases, with 12 bases of the junction left unmatched. CDR3 length: 16 residues. The V gene's germline CDR1 is LGHNT and CDR2 FRNRAP. In DNA, the CDR3 is TGTGCTAGTGGTCCCTTCGGGGCGGGGGGGTCGGATACGCAGTATTTT. Its protein product is CASGPFGAGGSDTQYF.

This chain joins TRBV19 and TRBJ1-2, with 7 positions matching TRBD1. The CDR3 contains 13 residues. After removal of 4 bases from V and 6 bases from J, the junction contained 5 bases not matched to a gene. Germline loops: CDR1 LNHDA, CDR2 SQIVND (reference sequence). The CDR3 DNA sequence: TGTGCCAGTAGTACTCTCCAGGGGGATGGCTACACCTTC. This gives the protein CASSTLQGDGYTF.

By sample fraction, this clone is medium-sized. The rearrangement links TRBV6-5 to TRBJ1-1; a possible D gene is TRBD1 (5 bases). V dropped 6 bases and J dropped 5 bases, with 10 bases sitting between them. The V gene's germline CDR1 is MNHEY and CDR2 SVGAGI. The CDR3 is 12 amino acids. The CDR3 region has the DNA TGTGCCAGCAGCAGGGAAGGTACTGAAGCTTTCTTT. As protein: CASSREGTEAFF.

The genes are TRBV11-3 and TRBJ1-1; D might be TRBD1 (5 bases). The CDR3 is made up of 14 amino acids. V was clipped by 1 base and J by 4 bases, with 10 bases between them. Germline-derived CDR1 and CDR2 are SGHNT and YENEEA. The CDR3 coding sequence is TGTGCCAGCAGCTTAGGGGGGGTGGGCACTGAAGCTTTCTTT. Translation: CASSLGGVGTEAFF.

There are a few counts of this clone. The chain has TRBV27 and TRBJ1-1; D gene unclear. The V gene's germline CDR1 is MNHEY and CDR2 SMNVEV (reference sequence). The CDR3 contains 17 residues. V was trimmed by 3 bases and J by 0 bases, leaving 17 bases between them. CDR3 region: CASSFYYDSRMNTEAFF. For the CDR3, the DNA is TGTGCCAGCAGTTTTTACTATGATTCCCGCATGAACACTGAAGCTTTCTTT.

The chain recombines TRBV4-1 with TRBJ2-3; 9 bases align to TRBD1. V was pared by 0 bases and J by 4 bases, with 5 bases of the junction left unmatched. Germline V gene lookup returns CDR1 MGHRA and CDR2 YSYEKL. The CDR3 covers 16 residues. CDR3 sequence: CASSQDPGTGPDTQYF. Here the CDR3 DNA reads TGCGCCAGCAGCCAAGATCCGGGGACAGGGCCAGATACGCAGTATTTT.

This clone was counted a single time. The chain has TRBV6-1 and TRBJ2-3; no definite D call. The CDR3 has 12 residues. The V end lost 3 bases, the J end lost 5 bases, and 6 bases lay between the germline ends. Germline CDR1 is MNHNS and CDR2 is SASEGT. DNA of the CDR3: TGTGCCAGCAGTGACTCCCGAGATACGCAGTATTTT. It specifies CASSDSRDTQYF.

The genes are TRBV10-1 and TRBJ1-2, with 10 bases fitting TRBD1. Germline loops: CDR1 WNHNN, CDR2 SYGVQD (reference sequence). The CDR3 sequence is 16 residues long. The V segment lost 5 bases and the J segment 4 bases; nucleotides outside the gene matches: 10. CDR3 protein: CASSSGTGEESYGYTF. CDR3 sequence (DNA): TGCGCCAGCAGTTCCGGGACAGGGGAGGAATCCTATGGCTACACCTTC.

The CDR3 protein is CAWSPWQGDEAFF. CDR3 DNA: TGTGCCTGGAGTCCCTGGCAGGGGGATGAAGCTTTCTTT. The rearrangement links TRBV30 to TRBJ1-1, with 7 bases fitting TRBD1. CDR3 length equals 13 residues. The germline V gene has CDR1 GTSNPN and CDR2 SVGIG (reference sequence). The trim removed 2 bases at V and 7 bases at J, leaving 7 bases unmatched.

The chain joins TRBV6-1 to TRBJ2-7; 9 nucleotides line up with TRBD1. V dropped 6 bases and J dropped 3; count of bases not matched to a gene: 3. The length of the CDR3 is 13 residues. CDR1 and CDR2 (germline): MNHNS, SASEGT. CDR3 residues: CASSTGGGYEQYF. CDR3 sequence (DNA): TGTGCCAGCAGCACAGGGGGCGGCTACGAGCAGTACTTC.

This chain connects TRBV14 to TRBJ1-3; D is undetermined. The CDR3 is 15 residues long. Germline V gene sequence: CDR1 SGHDN, CDR2 FVKESK. Trimming shortened V by 4 bases and J by 4 bases, and 14 bases separated the two germline ends. The CDR3 DNA follows: TGTGCCAGCAGCCCCCCAGGAGGGTGGGGAAACACCATATATTTT. It encodes CASSPPGGWGNTIYF.

A note on this clone: Since the CDR3 does not end with the conserved phenylalanine or tryptophan, this likely comes from a read error. The DNA is left out, because the CDR3 cannot be placed on it with certainty; the CDR3 is given as TCRdb lists it. The CDR3: CASSTEPWGPQHSRV. The V gene is TRBV6-1, the J gene TRBJ1-4; the D call of TRBD1 is as the table states it, not checked on the DNA. Both ends counted, the CDR3 spans 15 residues. CDR1 is MNHNS and CDR2 is SASEGT in the germline V gene.

The CDR3 DNA reads TGTGCCAGCAGTTATAGCGGGATTCACACCGGGGAGCTGTTTTTT. Translated: CASSYSGIHTGELFF. The gene calls are TRBV6-5 and TRBJ2-2; 8 bases map to TRBD2. The CDR3 is 15 residues long. V shed 3 bases and J 3 bases; nucleotides not matched to a gene: 3. CDR1 MNHEY and CDR2 SVGAGI come from the germline V gene.

The chain couples TRBV5-4 to TRBJ1-4; 7 positions agree with TRBD1. The germline gives CDR1 SGHNT, CDR2 YYREEE (reference sequence). The CDR3 loop spans 14 amino acids. The junction had 5 bases not matched to a gene; V was cut back by 3 bases and J by 6 bases. This CDR3 reads CASSYDRVDEKLFF. The CDR3 DNA is TGTGCCAGCAGCTACGACAGGGTGGATGAAAAACTGTTTTTT.

This chain connects TRBV9 to TRBJ2-3, with a weak D call TRBD2 (6 bases). This CDR3 comprises 15 residues. The germline V gene has CDR1 SGDLS and CDR2 YYNGEE. With 1 base removed from V and 2 bases from J, the gap between germline ends came to 11 bases. CDR3: CASSVRTITTDTQYF. The CDR3 coding sequence is TGTGCCAGCAGCGTAAGGACTATAACCACAGATACGCAGTATTTT.

The CDR3 sequence: CASSLTSSGGEITDTQYF. The CDR3 DNA follows: TGTGCCAGCAGCTTGACGTCTAGCGGGGGGGAGATCACAGATACGCAGTATTTT. The rearrangement uses TRBV5-6 and TRBJ2-3; 12 nucleotides agree with TRBD2. This CDR3 has 18 residues. The V segment lost 1 base and the J segment 2 bases; nucleotides outside the gene matches: 8. Per the germline V gene, CDR1 is SGHDT and CDR2 is YYEEEE.

The chain recombines TRBV9 with TRBJ2-3; TRBD1 aligns across 8 bases. The length of the CDR3 is 14 residues. The germline V gene has CDR1 SGDLS and CDR2 YYNGEE. V lost 5 bases and J lost 4; bases outside the gene matches: 6. CDR3 in DNA: TGTGCCAGCAGTACGACAGGGGCATCAGATACGCAGTATTTT. Amino acids: CASSTTGASDTQYF.

The rearrangement uses TRBV6-5 and TRBJ2-7; D perhaps matches TRBD2 (5 bases). The germline V gene encodes CDR1 MNHEY and CDR2 SVGAGI. CDR3 length: 15 residues. V was clipped by 2 bases and J by 0 bases, with 11 bases between them. The CDR3 coding sequence is TGTGCCAGCAGTTACCTTTCGGGATCCTCCTACGAGCAGTACTTC. Encoded protein: CASSYLSGSSYEQYF.

The gene calls are TRBV6-5 and TRBJ2-7; 11 bases line up with TRBD2. Germline values: CDR1 MNHEY, CDR2 SVGAGI. The V and J ends lost 4 bases and 6 bases, in that order; junction bases with no gene match: 8. The CDR3 sequence is 15 residues long. The chain's CDR3 is CASSSLAGGTREQYF. In DNA, the CDR3 is TGTGCCAGCAGTTCTCTAGCGGGAGGAACTCGCGAGCAGTACTTC.

The chain's CDR3 is CAISESSTKQGRNEQYF. CDR3 sequence (DNA): TGTGCCATCAGTGAGTCGTCCACGAAACAGGGCCGGAACGAGCAGTACTTC. The chain carries TRBV10-3 and TRBJ2-7; D perhaps matches TRBD1 (6 bases). The germline V gene encodes CDR1 ENHRY and CDR2 SYGVKD. This CDR3 contains 17 residues. V was shortened by 0 bases and J by 5 bases, with 20 bases between the two germline ends.

The rearrangement links TRBV5-8 to TRBJ1-4; 9 bases are a match to TRBD1. The germline CDR1 and CDR2 sequences are SGHTS and YDEGEE. The CDR3 totals 15 residues. With V trimmed by 0 bases and J by 8 bases, 5 bases remained unmatched. CDR3 region: CASSLEDRGNEKLFF. The CDR3 DNA follows: TGTGCCAGCAGCTTGGAAGACAGGGGGAACGAAAAACTGTTTTTT.

This chain links TRBV27 with TRBJ2-7; 10 positions match TRBD1. Trimming cost V 3 bases and J 4 bases; bases outside gene matches: 6. This CDR3 region has 15 residues. CDR1 and CDR2 (germline): MNHEY, SMNVEV (reference sequence). Here the CDR3 DNA reads TGTGCCAGCAGTTTTACCGGGACAGGGGTTTACGAGCAGTACTTC. This gives the protein CASSFTGTGVYEQYF.

This chain links TRBV5-4 with TRBJ2-5; 8 positions agree with TRBD2. V dropped 4 bases and J dropped 4; count of bases not matched to a gene: 9. Germline V lookup: CDR1 SGHNT, CDR2 YYREEE (reference sequence). The CDR3 consists of 15 residues. CDR3 region: CASSPEMAGGETQYF. The CDR3 coding sequence is TGTGCCAGCAGCCCGGAGATGGCGGGGGGAGAGACCCAGTACTTC.

The chain couples TRBV28 to TRBJ2-2; no firm D call. This CDR3 spans 13 amino acids. Trimming took off 5 bases at V and 8 bases at J, with 12 bases between the two ends. Germline V gene data show CDR1 as MDHEN and CDR2 as SYDVKM. The CDR3 nucleotides are TGTGCCAGCAGTCTCCTTAGAGGTGGGGAGCTGTTTTTT. This encodes CASSLLRGGELFF.

The gene calls are TRBV10-2 and TRBJ2-5; D not certain. V shed 6 bases and J shed 4 bases, with 3 bases lying between them. This CDR3 has 10 amino acids. Germline V gene sequence: CDR1 WSHSY, CDR2 SAAADI. The CDR3 reads CASRAETQYF. The CDR3 DNA is TGCGCCAGCAGGGCAGAGACCCAGTACTTC.